The clone carrying this T cell receptor beta chain has just a few counts. The junction does not match germline at one end; this may be a read error. These data are taken from a study of blood T cells in healthy people across ages. The wider study: Template switching picked up about one barcoded beta molecule for each two T cells.

CDR1 is SEHNR and CDR2 is FQNEAQ in the germline V gene (reference sequence). The CDR3 extends over 15 amino acids. For the second PCR, which ran for about 7 to 11 cycles, a sample-barcoded 5' primer and a J-beta primer mix were used. TCRdb recomputed calls from the 5' RACE reads with MiXCR, one row per CDR3 protein. Of just under 550,000 distinct CDR3 sequences in the sample, around 24% were seen once. Another study also made use of these data, one on T cells of mothers and their children. That paper adds: The whole RNA yield was converted to cDNA, around 1.5 ug per 15 ul. In each mother, TCR beta CDR3 reads exceeded 8 million; in each child, they numbered approximately 3 million. It was observed that no persistent microchimeric T cell clones could be detected.

The V and J genes are TRBV7-9 and TRBJ2-1; TRBD2 matches at 9 bases. The specimen sequenced was blood. The TCR was taken from a boy aged 10-17 years in good health. The DNA for the CDR3 is TGTGCCAGCAGCTTAAGTGCTAGCGGGAACAATGAGCAGTCCTTC. Encoded protein: CASSLSASGNNEQSF.